Below are 7 T cell receptor beta chains sequenced from a single sample in a study of T cells in women clearing cervical HPV infection. Sequencing used immunoSEQ multiplex PCR; TCRdb keeps in-frame clones, though not all of them. The listing records about 15,000 clones. The specimen sequenced was blood buffy coat. These receptors were taken from a woman aged 18 to 75 with a cervical HPV16 infection that either progressed to CIN3+ or cleared (not recorded which).

A remark on this clone: The read gets to within 3 residues of the CDR3 end, and the germline J gene fills in the rest. The chain has TRBV30 and TRBJ1-2; TRBD1 matches 9 bases. This CDR3 has 12 amino acids. V was pared by 4 bases and J by 7 bases, with 4 bases of the junction left unmatched. The germline V gene has CDR1 GTSNPN and CDR2 SVGIG (reference sequence). The sequenced CDR3 bases are TGTGCCTGGAACGACAGGGGGTCTGGC. It translates to CAWNDRGSG. The whole CDR3 is CAWNDRGSGYTF.

Concerning this clone: The read terminates 3 residues before the CDR3 end, so the remaining end is supplied by the germline J gene. The rearrangement joins TRBV29-1 to TRBJ1-1; a weak D match, TRBD1 (5 bases). Germline V lookup: CDR1 SQVTM, CDR2 ANQGSEA. Deletions cut 4 bases from V and 6 bases from J, with 18 bases between. The CDR3 loop spans 14 amino acids. The sequenced part of the CDR3 DNA is TGCAGCGTTGCCCGGGACTGGATCGGCCCTGAA. Translation gives CSVARDWIGPE. The entire CDR3 is CSVARDWIGPEAFF.

With respect to this clone: The missing CDR3 end, 3 residues past where the read stops, is filled in from the germline J gene. This chain joins TRBV28 and TRBJ2-3, with a weak D call TRBD2 (6 bases). Germline CDR1 and CDR2: MDHEN and SYDVKM. This CDR3 is built from 15 residues. V lost 5 bases and J 1 base, leaving 13 bases between the germline ends. The CDR3 bases that were read are TGTGCCAGCAGTGCGACAATAGCGGGCACAGATACG. Translated, it gives CASSATIAGTDT. The CDR3 reads in full as CASSATIAGTDTQYF.

As regards this clone: Sequencing ends 3 residues short of the CDR3 end; the germline J gene provides the rest. The rearrangement links TRBV20-1 to TRBJ2-3; 9 nucleotides match TRBD2. This CDR3 region has 17 residues. The V gene's germline CDR1 is DFQATT and CDR2 SNEGSKA (reference sequence). J gave up 4 bases and V 0 bases, and 11 bases lay outside the gene matches. CDR3 DNA (partial): TGCAGTGCTAGAGATTCTTTACCGGGACTAGCATCAGATACG. Protein product: CSARDSLPGLASDT. The CDR3 reads in full as CSARDSLPGLASDTQYF.

A remark on this clone: Read coverage stops 3 residues before the CDR3 terminus; the germline J gene supplies the remainder. The genes are TRBV28 and TRBJ1-2, with 9 bases fitting TRBD1. The V and J ends lost 5 bases and 4 bases, in that order; junction bases with no gene match: 5. The CDR3 loop spans 14 amino acids. Per the germline V gene, CDR1 is MDHEN and CDR2 is SYDVKM. The CDR3 bases that were read are TGTGCCAGCAGTGAAGGGACAGGGCTCTATGGC. This sequence encodes CASSEGTGLYG. The full CDR3 sequence reads CASSEGTGLYGYTF.

About this clone: The sequence runs out 3 residues before the end of the CDR3; the remainder is reconstructed from the germline J gene. The J gene is TRBJ1-2, the V gene TRBV20-1; 7 bases match TRBD1. The V gene's germline CDR1 is DFQATT and CDR2 SNEGSKA (reference sequence). The CDR3 covers 12 residues. The DNA read from the CDR3 is TGCAGTGCTAGAGACCAGACAGGGGGC. As protein: CSARDQTGG. The CDR3, in full, reads CSARDQTGGYTF.

In the case of this clone: The CDR3 end lies 3 residues beyond the end of the read and is filled in from the germline J gene. The chain employs TRBV7-9 and TRBJ2-7, with 8 bases matching TRBD1. The CDR3 length is 14 residues. The trim removed 0 bases at V and 3 bases at J, leaving 1 base unmatched. Germline CDR1 SEHNR, CDR2 FQNEAQ (reference sequence). CDR3 DNA (partial): TGTGCCAGCAGCTTAGCGGGACAGGTCTACGAG. Translation: CASSLAGQVYE. The entire CDR3 is CASSLAGQVYEQYF.